Below, one TCR beta chain is given with its context. The data stem from a study of low-dose radiotherapy and immunotherapy resistance in tumors. cDNA synthesis used a TRAV/TRBV-specific primer set for both chains. Amplification, which lasted around 21 PCR cycles, used a constant-region primer and V-primer adapter to amplify TCRs. From the reads, TCRdb called clonotypes with MiXCR, one entry per CDR3 protein. The table includes 10,000 to 15,000 distinct CDR3 sequences, around three fifths detected once. From germline, CDR1 is SGHNT and CDR2 YYREEE (reference sequence). Trimming shortened V by 2 bases and J by 5 bases, and 9 bases separated the two germline ends. This CDR3 is 13 amino acids long.

This chain joins TRBV5-4 and TRBJ2-3, with D tentatively TRBD2 (5 bases). The source of this sequence is a human donor with advanced metastatic prostate, ovarian, gallbladder or colorectal cancer (not recorded which). This table probably holds off-target reads from a library built for another chain. CDR3 in amino acids: CASSLEGVDTQYF. The DNA of the CDR3 is TGTGCCAGCAGCTTAGAGGGAGTAGATACGCAGTATTTT.